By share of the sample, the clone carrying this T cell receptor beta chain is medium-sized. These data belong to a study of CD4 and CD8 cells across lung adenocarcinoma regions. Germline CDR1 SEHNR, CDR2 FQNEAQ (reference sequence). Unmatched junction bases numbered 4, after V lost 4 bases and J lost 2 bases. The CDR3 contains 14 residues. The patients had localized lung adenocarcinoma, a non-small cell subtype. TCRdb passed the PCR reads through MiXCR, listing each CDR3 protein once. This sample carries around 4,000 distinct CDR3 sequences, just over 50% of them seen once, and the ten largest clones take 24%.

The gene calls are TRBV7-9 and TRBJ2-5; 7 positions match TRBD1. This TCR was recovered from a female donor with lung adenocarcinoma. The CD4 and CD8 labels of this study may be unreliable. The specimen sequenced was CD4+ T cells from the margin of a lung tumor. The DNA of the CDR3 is TGTGCCAGCAGCTCGACAGGGTGGCAAGAGACCCAGTACTTC. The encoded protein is CASSSTGWQETQYF.